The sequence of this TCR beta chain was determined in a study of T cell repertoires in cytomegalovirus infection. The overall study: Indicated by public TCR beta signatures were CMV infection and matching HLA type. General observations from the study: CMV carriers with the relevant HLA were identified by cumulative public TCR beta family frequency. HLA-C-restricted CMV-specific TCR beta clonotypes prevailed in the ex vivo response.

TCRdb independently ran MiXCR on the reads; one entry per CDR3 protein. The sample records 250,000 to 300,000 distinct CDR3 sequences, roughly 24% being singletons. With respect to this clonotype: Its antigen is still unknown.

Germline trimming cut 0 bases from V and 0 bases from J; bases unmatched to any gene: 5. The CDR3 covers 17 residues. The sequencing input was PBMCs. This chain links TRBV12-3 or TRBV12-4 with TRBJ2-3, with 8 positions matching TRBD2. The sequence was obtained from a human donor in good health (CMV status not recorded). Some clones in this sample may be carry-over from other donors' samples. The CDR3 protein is CASSLAVAGGSTDTQYF. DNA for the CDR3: TGTGCCAGCAGTTTAGCGGTTGCGGGAGGCAGCACAGATACGCAGTATTTT.